These 29 T cell receptor beta chains were all obtained from the same sample, sequenced in a study of graft-versus-host responses after intestinal transplantation. Antigens for these TCRs are unknown. Using immunoSEQ multiplex PCR, the repertoire was profiled, and TCRdb retains in-frame clones only, with some absent. Here the sample spans about 86,000 clones, about 88% being singletons. The sequencing used unstimulated CD4+ T cells sorted from spleen or lymph node cells, collected before transplant. Receptors originate from a human donor who was the organ donor for an intestinal transplant.

The chain links TRBV6-5 to TRBJ2-3; the D gene is possibly TRBD2 (7 bases). The V and J ends lost 8 bases and 4 bases respectively, with 16 bases between them. The CDR3 has 14 residues. CDR1 and CDR2 from the germline V gene are MNHEY and SVGAGI. The CDR3 here is CASGRGARADTQYF. The DNA of the CDR3 is TGTGCCAGCGGGAGGGGGGCACGGGCAGATACGCAGTATTTT.

This sequence joins TRBV2 and TRBJ2-7; TRBD2 might be the D (6 bases). The germline V and J ends were trimmed by 6 bases and 2 bases, with 17 bases remaining between them. The germline V gene has CDR1 SNHLY and CDR2 FYNNEI. This CDR3 has 15 residues. The DNA of the CDR3 is TGTGCCAGCAGCGAATGGGGGGTAGTCGCCTACGAGCAGTACTTC. Translated: CASSEWGVVAYEQYF. The complete variable domain, with remaining parts taken from reference TRBV2 and TRBJ2-7, reads EPEVTQTPSHQVTQMGQEVILRCVPISNHLYFYWYRQILGQKVEFLVSFYNNEISEKSEIFDDQFSVERPDGSNFTLKIRSTKLEDSAMYFCASSEWGVVAYEQYFGPGTRLTVT.

This chain uses TRBV5-5 with TRBJ1-3; D is ambiguous. Trimming left V 0 bases short and J 3 bases short, with 13 bases between. The CDR3 runs to 16 residues. The V gene's germline CDR1 is SGHKS and CDR2 YYEKEE (reference sequence). In DNA form, the CDR3 reads TGTGCCAGCAGCTTGGATGAGGGATATTATGGAAACACCATATATTTT. Amino acids: CASSLDEGYYGNTIYF.

This clone has more than one count but fewer than ten. The chain carries TRBV27 and TRBJ1-6; the match to TRBD1 covers 7 bases. With V trimmed by 2 bases and J by 3 bases, 10 bases remained unmatched. This CDR3 has 18 amino acids. Per germline, CDR1 MNHEY and CDR2 SMNVEV (reference sequence). CDR3: CASSLKPPQGSYNSPLHF. The CDR3 nucleotides are TGTGCCAGCAGTTTAAAGCCACCACAGGGGAGCTATAATTCACCCCTCCACTTT.

The V gene is TRBV21-1, the J gene TRBJ2-5; the table's D call TRBD2 went unverified against the DNA. TRBV21-1 is shown as a pseudogene. CDR3 length: 19 amino acids. This CDR3 reads CASSKDKREGREGQETQYF. The CDR3, as DNA: TGTGCCAGCAGCAAAGATAAGCGGGAGGGCCGGGAGGGCCAAGAGACCCAGTACTTC.

This chain connects TRBV12-5 to TRBJ1-2; no reliable D call. Germline V gives CDR1 LGHNT, CDR2 FRNRAP. The CDR3 is made up of 14 amino acids. Trimming shortened V by 2 bases and J by 6 bases, and 13 bases separated the two germline ends. The CDR3 DNA sequence: TGTGCTAGTGGTTTGCGTCGTATTACGGATGGCTACACCTTC. The encoded protein is CASGLRRITDGYTF.

This CDR3 reads CASSLTGGTEAFF. DNA of the CDR3: TGCGCCAGCAGCCTTACAGGGGGCACTGAAGCTTTCTTT. The chain joins TRBV4-3 to TRBJ1-1; 8 nucleotides align to TRBD1. Per the germline V gene, CDR1 is LGHNA and CDR2 is YSLEER. The V gene end was trimmed by 4 bases and the J gene end by 4 bases; junction bases not matched to a gene: 2. The CDR3 is 13 residues long.

This clone came up a few times. This chain connects TRBV19 to TRBJ1-4, with D hard to call. CDR1 is LNHDA and CDR2 is SQIVND in the germline V gene (reference sequence). Between the trimmed V and J ends, which lost 11 bases and 8 bases, there was a span of 27 bases. This CDR3 comprises 16 residues. This CDR3 is CAPPLGESTNGEKLFF. In DNA, the CDR3 is TGTGCCCCACCCCTTGGAGAGTCCACCAACGGGGAAAAACTGTTTTTT.

V is TRBV7-8 and J is TRBJ2-2, with TRBD2 as a possible D gene (6 bases). The CDR3 has 15 residues. V lost 1 base, J lost 5 bases, and 11 bases lay in between. The germline V gene has CDR1 SGHVS and CDR2 FQNEAQ. The CDR3 sequence is CASSLGGRQTGELFF. DNA of the CDR3: TGTGCCAGCAGCTTAGGGGGGAGGCAAACCGGGGAGCTGTTTTTT.

Concerning this clone: A read error may produce the germline difference seen at one junction end. V usage is TRBV19 and J usage is TRBJ1-5; possibly TRBD1 for D (6 bases). Germline CDR1 LNHDA, CDR2 SQIVND (reference sequence). The CDR3 is made up of 9 amino acids. In DNA, the CDR3 is TGCGGTACAGGGCCGCCCCAGCATTTT. Its translation: CGTGPPQHF.

This chain joins TRBV7-9 and TRBJ1-1; D not certain. Trimming pared 5 bases from V and 11 bases from J, leaving 18 bases between. This CDR3 region has 13 residues. From germline, CDR1 is SEHNR and CDR2 FQNEAQ (reference sequence). The CDR3 protein is CASSRSGRAVAFF. CDR3 DNA: TGTGCCAGCAGCAGGTCGGGCCGAGCGGTGGCTTTCTTT.

The chain has TRBV7-8 and TRBJ2-3; 7 bases map to TRBD2. The CDR3 length is 17 residues. With 0 bases clipped from V and 2 bases from J, the junction kept 8 bases outside the gene matches. From germline, CDR1 is SGHVS and CDR2 FQNEAQ. The CDR3 DNA sequence: TGTGCCAGCAGCTTAGCGGGGGGACTAAAATTCACAGATACGCAGTATTTT. The encoded protein is CASSLAGGLKFTDTQYF.

The chain employs TRBV6-5 and TRBJ1-4; TRBD1 matches at 9 bases. The length of the CDR3 is 14 residues. Unmatched junction bases numbered 4, after V lost 6 bases and J lost 5 bases. Germline assignment: CDR1 MNHEY and CDR2 SVGAGI. Here the CDR3 DNA reads TGTGCCAGCAGCCCCGGGACAGGGAATGAAAAACTGTTTTTT. Its protein product is CASSPGTGNEKLFF.

This chain uses TRBV7-2 with TRBJ1-2; D might be TRBD1 (5 bases). The CDR3 has 14 amino acids. CDR1 is SGHTA, CDR2 FQGNSA, per germline. Trimming cost V 6 bases and J 3 bases, with 14 bases left between them. CDR3 amino acids: CASRPGGVDYGYTF. The CDR3 DNA follows: TGTGCCAGCAGGCCGGGGGGGGTCGACTATGGCTACACCTTC.

The chain employs TRBV7-9 and TRBJ1-1; TRBD1 matches at 7 bases. The V and J ends lost 1 base and 7 bases, in that order; junction bases with no gene match: 6. This CDR3 has 14 amino acids. The germline V gene encodes CDR1 SEHNR and CDR2 FQNEAQ (reference sequence). Written as DNA, the CDR3 is TGTGCCAGCAGCTTAGACCGGGACAGCCTTGAAGCTTTCTTT. Residues: CASSLDRDSLEAFF.

The V gene is TRBV2, the J gene TRBJ2-1; D possibly corresponds to TRBD2 (6 bases). V was trimmed by 7 bases and J by 8 bases, leaving 21 bases between them. CDR1 and CDR2 (germline): SNHLY, FYNNEI. This CDR3 spans 15 amino acids. CDR3 DNA sequence: TGTGCCAGCATCCCCTGGAGGGGACGGGGCGATGAGCAGTTCTTC. As protein: CASIPWRGRGDEQFF.

V gene TRBV6-1 combines with J gene TRBJ1-4, with 7 positions matching TRBD1. CDR3 size: 15 residues. Trimming took 1 base from V and 6 from J; bases not matched to a gene: 5. Germline lookup yields CDR1 MNHNS and CDR2 SASEGT. The CDR3 sequence is CASSEEGQPHEKLFF. The CDR3 DNA sequence: TGTGCCAGCAGTGAAGAGGGACAGCCCCATGAAAAACTGTTTTTT.

The sample holds one count of this clone. The chain carries TRBV7-9 and TRBJ2-1; possible D gene TRBD2, 6 bases. V lost 3 bases and J 8 bases, leaving 11 bases between the germline ends. Germline V gene lookup returns CDR1 SEHNR and CDR2 FQNEAQ (reference sequence). The CDR3 runs 13 residues. CDR3 sequence (DNA): TGTGCCAGCAGCTTCCGGGGAGGCTATGAGCAGTTCTTC. Translation: CASSFRGGYEQFF.

In nucleotides, the CDR3 is TGTGCCAGCAGGGTCAGCGTGGCTGAAGCTTTCTTT. This translates into CASRVSVAEAFF. This sequence joins TRBV2 and TRBJ1-1; unclear D gene. V dropped 6 bases and J dropped 6 bases, with 11 bases sitting between them. Germline CDR1 reads SNHLY; CDR2 reads FYNNEI. CDR3 length: 12 residues.

The V and J genes are TRBV7-6 and TRBJ2-1; the match to TRBD2 covers 9 bases. Looked up from germline, CDR1 is SGHVS and CDR2 is FNYEAQ. V gave up 0 bases and J gave up 5 bases; unmatched junction bases: 11. The CDR3 has 18 residues. In DNA, the CDR3 is TGTGCCAGCAGCTTAGCTTACCTGGGACTAGCAGGAGACAATGAGCAGTTCTTC. This gives the protein CASSLAYLGLAGDNEQFF.

The V call is TRBV5-1, the J call TRBJ2-1, with D tentatively TRBD2 (6 bases). Germline V gene lookup returns CDR1 SGHRS and CDR2 YFSETQ. Trimming removed 0 bases from V and 0 bases from J, with 10 bases in between. The CDR3 covers 16 residues. As DNA, the CDR3 is TGCGCCAGCAGCTTGGGCGCGGGGAGCTCCTACAATGAGCAGTTCTTC. Translating gives CASSLGAGSSYNEQFF.

This chain connects TRBV28 to TRBJ2-2; a possible D gene is TRBD1 (6 bases). Germline assignment: CDR1 MDHEN and CDR2 SYDVKM. This CDR3 has 13 amino acids. Trimming left V 6 bases short and J 6 bases short, with 11 bases between. The CDR3 reads CASRPQGSGELFF. The CDR3 DNA is TGTGCCAGCAGGCCGCAGGGGTCCGGGGAGCTGTTTTTT.

This clone was counted a few times. The genes are TRBV2 and TRBJ2-5; 7 positions match TRBD2. V was pared by 8 bases and J by 5 bases, with 11 bases of the junction left unmatched. Per germline, CDR1 SNHLY and CDR2 FYNNEI. This CDR3 comprises 14 residues. CDR3 in DNA: TGTGCCAGCCGAGGGACTACCCCGGCGGAGACCCAGTACTTC. Protein: CASRGTTPAETQYF. Full variable domain (missing parts from reference TRBV2 and TRBJ2-5): EPEVTQTPSHQVTQMGQEVILRCVPISNHLYFYWYRQILGQKVEFLVSFYNNEISEKSEIFDDQFSVERPDGSNFTLKIRSTKLEDSAMYFCASRGTTPAETQYFGPGTRLLVL.

This chain joins TRBV6-6 and TRBJ1-1; D remains ambiguous. Between the trimmed V and J ends, which lost 6 bases and 0 bases, there was a span of 11 bases. Germline V gene data show CDR1 as MNHNY and CDR2 as SVGAGI (reference sequence). The CDR3 is 14 amino acids. CDR3 nucleotides: TGTGCCAGCAGGCCTGGAGTTTTGAACACTGAAGCTTTCTTT. It is translated as CASRPGVLNTEAFF.

This chain links TRBV4-2 with TRBJ1-5, with 9 bases aligning to TRBD1. V was pared by 4 bases and J by 5 bases, with 6 bases of the junction left unmatched. The CDR3 loop spans 15 amino acids. The V gene's germline CDR1 is LGHNA and CDR2 YNFKEQ. The CDR3 reads CASSPAGQGHQPQHF. The CDR3 nucleotides are TGTGCCAGCAGCCCGGCGGGACAGGGCCATCAGCCCCAGCATTTT.

The chain uses TRBV5-1 and TRBJ1-3, with TRBD1 identical over 7 bases. Germline values: CDR1 SGHRS, CDR2 YFSETQ. The CDR3 runs 15 residues. The junction had 4 bases not matched to a gene; V was cut back by 4 bases and J by 0 bases. The CDR3 loop is CASSLTGTSGNTIYF. DNA of the CDR3: TGCGCCAGCAGCCTGACAGGGACCTCTGGAAACACCATATATTTT.

A few counts support this clone. This chain uses TRBV30 with TRBJ1-1, with 8 bases that match TRBD1. Germline CDR1 and CDR2: GTSNPN and SVGIG (reference sequence). This CDR3 comprises 14 residues. V trimming: 0 bases; J trimming: 4 bases; junction bases outside the gene matches: 4. The DNA of the CDR3 is TGTGCCTGGAGTGTACAGGGGGGTAGCACTGAAGCTTTCTTT. Its translation: CAWSVQGGSTEAFF.

The V gene is TRBV7-2, the J gene TRBJ1-2; 7 nucleotides agree with TRBD1. Trimming removed 5 bases from V and 2 bases from J; junction bases left unmatched: 5. The CDR3 contains 14 residues. CDR1 and CDR2 (germline): SGHTA, FQGNSA. The CDR3 sequence: CASSPGTANYGYTF. For the CDR3, the DNA is TGTGCCAGCAGCCCCGGGACAGCCAACTATGGCTACACCTTC.

The gene calls are TRBV19 and TRBJ1-5; 9 nucleotides line up with TRBD1. V lost 7 bases to trimming and J lost 7 bases; unmatched junction nucleotides: 14. CDR1 and CDR2 (germline): LNHDA, SQIVND (reference sequence). The CDR3 has 16 residues. DNA for the CDR3: TGTGCCAGTACCCCTTCCTGGGACAGGGTACCCCAGCCCCAGCATTTT. As protein: CASTPSWDRVPQPQHF.